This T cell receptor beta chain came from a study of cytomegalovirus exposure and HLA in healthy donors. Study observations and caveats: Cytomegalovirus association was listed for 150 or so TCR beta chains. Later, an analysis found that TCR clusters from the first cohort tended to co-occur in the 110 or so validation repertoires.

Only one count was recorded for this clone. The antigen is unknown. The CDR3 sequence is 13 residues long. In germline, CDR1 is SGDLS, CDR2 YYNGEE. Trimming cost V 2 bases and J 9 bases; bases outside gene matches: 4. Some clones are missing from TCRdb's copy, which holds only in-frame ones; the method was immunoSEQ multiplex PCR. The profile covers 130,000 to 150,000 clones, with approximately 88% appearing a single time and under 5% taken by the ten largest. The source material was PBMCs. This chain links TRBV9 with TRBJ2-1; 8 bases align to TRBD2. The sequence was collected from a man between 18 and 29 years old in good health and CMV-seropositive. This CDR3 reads CASSVGGVGEQFF. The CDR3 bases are TGTGCCAGCAGCGTCGGGGGGGTAGGTGAGCAGTTCTTC.